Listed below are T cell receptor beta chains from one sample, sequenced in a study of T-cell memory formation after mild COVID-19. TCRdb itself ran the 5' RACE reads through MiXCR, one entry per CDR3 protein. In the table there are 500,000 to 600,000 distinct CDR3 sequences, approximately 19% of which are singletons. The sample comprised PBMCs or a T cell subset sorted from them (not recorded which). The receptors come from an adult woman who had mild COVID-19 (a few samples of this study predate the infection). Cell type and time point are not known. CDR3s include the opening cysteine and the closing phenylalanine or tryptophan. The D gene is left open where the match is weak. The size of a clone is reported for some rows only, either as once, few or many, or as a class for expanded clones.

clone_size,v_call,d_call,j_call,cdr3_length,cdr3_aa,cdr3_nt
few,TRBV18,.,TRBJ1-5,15,CASSPWAEGNQPQHF,TGTGCCAGCTCACCCTGGGCGGAAGGGAATCAGCCCCAGCATTTT
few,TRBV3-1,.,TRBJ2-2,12,CASSQMNGERFF,TGTGCCAGCAGCCAAATGAACGGGGAGCGGTTTTTT
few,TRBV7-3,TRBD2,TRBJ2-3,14,CASSSGLAIDTQYF,TGTGCCAGCAGCTCAGGACTAGCGATTGATACGCAGTATTTT
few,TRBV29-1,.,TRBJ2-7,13,CSVERLGSYEQYF,TGCAGCGTTGAACGGCTGGGGAGCTACGAGCAGTACTTC
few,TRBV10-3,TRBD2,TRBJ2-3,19,CAISERLAGGSMPQYTQYF,TGTGCCATCAGTGAGAGACTAGCGGGAGGAAGTATGCCACAGTATACGCAGTATTTT
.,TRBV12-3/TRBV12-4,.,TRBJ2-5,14,CASSLGGHVETQYF,TGTGCCAGCAGCCTAGGGGGGCACGTTGAGACCCAGTACTTC
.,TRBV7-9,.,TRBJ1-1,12,CASSRSGTEAFF,TGTGCCAGCAGCCGGTCGGGCACTGAAGCTTTCTTT
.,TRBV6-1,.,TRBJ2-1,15,CASSVPLARFREQFF,TGTGCCAGCAGTGTCCCTTTAGCTAGGTTTCGTGAGCAGTTCTTC
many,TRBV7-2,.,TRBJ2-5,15,CASSLVPVPQETQYF,TGTGCCAGCAGCTTAGTGCCGGTACCCCAAGAGACCCAGTACTTC
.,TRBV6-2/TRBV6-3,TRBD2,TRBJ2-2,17,CASSRSLGLAVTGELFF,TGTGCCAGCAGTAGGAGCTTGGGACTAGCGGTCACCGGGGAGCTGTTTTTT
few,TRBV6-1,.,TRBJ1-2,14,CASSGARINYGYTF,TGTGCCAGCAGTGGGGCAAGAATAAACTATGGCTACACCTTC
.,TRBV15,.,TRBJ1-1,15,CATSRPRVGDTEAFF,TGTGCCACCAGCAGACCCAGGGTTGGGGACACTGAAGCTTTCTTT
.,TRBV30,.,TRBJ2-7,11,CAWSVQAGQYF,TGTGCCTGGAGTGTGCAGGCGGGGCAGTACTTC
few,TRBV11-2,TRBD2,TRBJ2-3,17,CASSFPSGRGAGDTQYF,TGTGCCAGCAGCTTCCCAAGCGGGAGGGGGGCCGGAGATACGCAGTATTTT
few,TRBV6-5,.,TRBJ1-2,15,CASSYSVGTGSGYTF,TGTGCCAGCAGTTACTCGGTAGGGACGGGGAGCGGCTACACCTTC
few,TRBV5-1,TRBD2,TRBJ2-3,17,CASSQGLAGGRVDTQYF,TGCGCCAGCAGCCAAGGACTAGCGGGGGGTCGAGTGGATACGCAGTATTTT
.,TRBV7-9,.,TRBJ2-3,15,CASGDTITSTDTQYF,TGTGCCAGCGGCGACACGATCACTAGCACAGATACGCAGTATTTT
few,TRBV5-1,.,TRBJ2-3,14,CASSLEQGADTQYF,TGCGCCAGCAGCTTGGAACAAGGCGCAGATACGCAGTATTTT
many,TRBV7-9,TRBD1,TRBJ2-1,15,CASSLDRGTYNEQFF,TGTGCCAGCAGCCTAGACAGGGGGACCTACAATGAGCAGTTCTTC
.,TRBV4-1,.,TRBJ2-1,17,CASSQDFAGSSYNEQFF,TGCGCCAGCAGCCAAGATTTCGCGGGTAGCTCCTACAATGAGCAGTTCTTC
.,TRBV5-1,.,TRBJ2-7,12,CASSPEADEQYF,TGCGCCAGCAGCCCGGAGGCAGACGAGCAGTACTTC
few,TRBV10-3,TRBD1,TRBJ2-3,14,CAISGQGAIDTQYF,TGTGCCATCAGCGGACAGGGGGCCATAGATACGCAGTATTTT
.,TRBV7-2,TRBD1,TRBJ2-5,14,CASSIQGVQETQYF,TGTGCCAGCAGCATACAGGGGGTCCAAGAGACCCAGTACTTC
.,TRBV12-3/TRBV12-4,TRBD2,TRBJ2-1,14,CASSGGGADTEQFF,TGTGCCAGCAGCGGCGGGGGGGCGGACACTGAGCAGTTCTTC
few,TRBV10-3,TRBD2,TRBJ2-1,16,CAISTELAGEGVEQFF,TGTGCCATCAGTACAGAACTAGCGGGAGAAGGGGTTGAGCAGTTCTTC
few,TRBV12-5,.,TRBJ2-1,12,CASGLESNEQFF,TGTGCTAGTGGTTTGGAAAGCAATGAGCAGTTCTTC
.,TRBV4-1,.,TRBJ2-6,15,CASRNMGPGANVLTF,TGCGCCAGCAGAAACATGGGACCTGGGGCCAACGTCCTGACTTTC
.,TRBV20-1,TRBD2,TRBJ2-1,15,CSARGSGGWFDEQFF,TGCAGTGCTAGGGGTAGCGGGGGCTGGTTCGATGAGCAGTTCTTC
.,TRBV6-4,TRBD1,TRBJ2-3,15,CASSEGTGAADTQYF,TGTGCCAGCAGTGAGGGGACAGGGGCCGCAGATACGCAGTATTTT
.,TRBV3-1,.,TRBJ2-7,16,CASSQARELGAYEQYF,TGTGCCAGCAGCCAAGCGAGGGAATTAGGGGCCTACGAGCAGTACTTC
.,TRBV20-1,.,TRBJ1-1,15,CSARAGGVARTEAFF,TGCAGTGCTAGAGCAGGTGGGGTTGCTAGGACTGAAGCTTTCTTT
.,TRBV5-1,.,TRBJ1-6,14,CASSLDDRDSPLHF,TGCGCCAGCAGCTTGGATGACAGAGATTCACCCCTCCACTTT
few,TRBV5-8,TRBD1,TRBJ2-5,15,CASSRFGDSEETQYF,TGTGCCAGCAGCCGTTTCGGGGACAGTGAAGAGACCCAGTACTTC
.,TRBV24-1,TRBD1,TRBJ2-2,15,CATSGTGGNTGELFF,TGTGCCACCTCCGGGACAGGGGGTAACACCGGGGAGCTGTTTTTT
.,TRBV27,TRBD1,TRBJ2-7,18,CASSLFGAGGDFSYEQYF,TGTGCCAGCAGTTTGTTCGGTGCAGGGGGCGATTTCTCCTACGAGCAGTACTTC
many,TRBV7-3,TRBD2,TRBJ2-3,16,CASSPGTSGRADTQYF,TGTGCCAGCAGCCCAGGGACTAGCGGGAGGGCCGATACGCAGTATTTT
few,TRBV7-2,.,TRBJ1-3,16,CASSLGFSSSGNTIYF,TGTGCCAGCAGCTTAGGATTCTCCAGCTCTGGAAACACCATATATTTT
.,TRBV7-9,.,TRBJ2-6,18,CASSPDGGHSSGANVLTF,TGTGCCAGCAGTCCCGACGGCGGGCATAGCTCTGGGGCCAACGTCCTGACTTTC
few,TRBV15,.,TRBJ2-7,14,CATSREAGDYEQYF,TGTGCCACCAGCAGAGAGGCTGGAGACTACGAGCAGTACTTC
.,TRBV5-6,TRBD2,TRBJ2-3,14,CASRPLAGADTQYF,TGTGCCAGCAGACCATTAGCGGGGGCTGATACGCAGTATTTT
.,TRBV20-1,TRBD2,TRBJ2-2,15,CSASPSGLDGGELFF,TGCAGTGCTAGTCCTAGCGGCCTAGACGGCGGGGAGCTGTTTTTT
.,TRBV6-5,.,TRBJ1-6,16,CASSYSLRGNNSPLHF,TGTGCCAGCAGTTACTCCTTGAGGGGAAATAATTCACCCCTCCACTTT
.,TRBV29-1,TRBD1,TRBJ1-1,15,CSVNVPGGVGTEAFF,TGCAGCGTAAACGTTCCAGGGGGCGTTGGCACTGAAGCTTTCTTT
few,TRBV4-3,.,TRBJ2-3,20,CASSQTLPGPTDPPWDTQYF,TGCGCCAGCAGCCAAACGCTCCCCGGTCCCACGGACCCTCCGTGGGATACGCAGTATTTT
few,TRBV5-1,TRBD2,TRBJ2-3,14,CASSWGGVTDTQYF,TGCGCCAGCAGCTGGGGAGGGGTCACAGATACGCAGTATTTT
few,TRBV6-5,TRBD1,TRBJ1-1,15,CASSYSWDRNTEAFF,TGTGCCAGCAGTTACTCGTGGGACAGGAACACTGAAGCTTTCTTT
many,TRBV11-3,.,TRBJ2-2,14,CASSPRERTGELFF,TGTGCCAGCAGCCCTCGGGAGAGGACCGGGGAGCTGTTTTTT
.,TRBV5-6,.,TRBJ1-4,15,CASSPTGTSREKLFF,TGTGCCAGCAGCCCGACCGGGACCTCAAGGGAAAAACTGTTTTTT
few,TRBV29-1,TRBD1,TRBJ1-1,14,CSVRTGGGRAEAFF,TGCAGCGTCAGGACAGGGGGCGGAAGGGCTGAAGCTTTCTTT
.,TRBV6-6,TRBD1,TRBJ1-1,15,CASSYSGQGATEAFF,TGTGCCAGCAGTTACTCGGGACAGGGGGCCACTGAAGCTTTCTTT